This is a list of T cell receptor beta chains from one sample in a study of OX40 agonist ivuxolimab in advanced cancers. The method was immunoSEQ multiplex PCR; TCRdb's version includes in-frame clones alone and lacks a portion of them. The sample yields some 43,000 clones, more than 75% seen once. The specimen comprised CD4+ or CD8+ T cells sorted from blood, sampled in a trial of the OX40 agonist ivuxolimab. These receptors were collected from an adult with an advanced solid tumor such as melanoma, head and neck, liver or kidney cancer. The CDR3 runs from the conserved cysteine through the conserved F or W. A D gene is named only where the DNA matches it firmly. A row's size may be missing; if present it is once, few, many or a size class.

V	J	size	D	CDR3	DNA
TRBV11-2	TRBJ2-7	-	TRBD2	CASSSLTSGSSYEQYF	TGTGCCAGCAGCTCCCTGACTAGCGGGAGCTCCTACGAGCAGTACTTC
TRBV5-4	TRBJ2-7	-	TRBD2	CASSLEQGVLAGVTYEQYF	TGTGCCAGCAGCTTGGAACAGGGGGTCCTAGCGGGGGTTACCTACGAGCAGTACTTC
TRBV9	TRBJ2-7	-	-	CASSVGQSSSYEQYF	TGTGCCAGCAGCGTAGGGCAGTCAAGTTCCTACGAGCAGTACTTC
TRBV11-2	TRBJ2-7	-	-	CASSFGTIYEQYF	TGTGCCAGCAGCTTTGGGACAATATACGAGCAGTACTTC
TRBV19	TRBJ2-1	-	TRBD2	CASSIRRGGYFNEQFF	TGTGCCAGTAGTATCCGGCGGGGGGGCTACTTCAATGAGCAGTTCTTC
TRBV9	TRBJ2-1	-	-	CASSFYPHNEQFF	TGTGCCAGCAGCTTCTACCCTCACAATGAGCAGTTCTTC
TRBV5-6	TRBJ1-5	-	-	CASSLAKTRQPQHF	TGTGCCAGCAGCTTGGCCAAAACCCGCCAGCCCCAGCATTTT
TRBV12-5	TRBJ1-4	-	TRBD1	CASGLGQGAYSNEKLFF	TGTGCTAGTGGTTTGGGACAGGGGGCATACTCTAATGAAAAACTGTTTTTT
TRBV13	TRBJ2-1	-	-	CASNHDGVWNEQFF	TGTGCCAGCAACCACGACGGGGTCTGGAATGAGCAGTTCTTC
TRBV9	TRBJ2-7	-	TRBD2	CASSPFSGAYEQYF	TGTGCCAGCAGCCCGTTTAGCGGGGCCTACGAGCAGTACTTC
TRBV9	TRBJ1-5	once	TRBD1	CASSVDGTGGRQPQHF	TGTGCCAGCAGCGTAGATGGGACAGGGGGCCGTCAGCCCCAGCATTTT
TRBV19	TRBJ1-4	-	-	CASSPLDLQGSNEKLFF	TGTGCCAGTAGCCCCCTTGACCTACAGGGATCTAATGAAAAACTGTTTTTT
TRBV4-2	TRBJ2-7	-	TRBD2	CASSPRWGGSYEQYF	TGTGCCAGCAGCCCGAGGTGGGGGGGCTCCTACGAGCAGTACTTC
TRBV5-6	TRBJ2-7	-	TRBD2	CASSLVPSRGGTYEQYF	TGTGCCAGCAGCTTGGTTCCCTCGCGGGGGGGAACCTACGAGCAGTACTTC
TRBV9	TRBJ1-1	-	TRBD1	CASSERQGEENEAFF	TGTGCCAGCAGCGAACGACAGGGGGAGGAAAATGAAGCTTTCTTT
TRBV27	TRBJ2-1	-	TRBD1	CASSLVTGTRISSYNEQFF	TGTGCCAGCAGTTTAGTGACAGGGACCCGTATTAGCTCCTACAATGAGCAGTTCTTC
TRBV28	TRBJ2-7	-	-	CASSFNWATTSYEQYF	TGTGCCAGCAGTTTTAATTGGGCGACTACCTCCTACGAGCAGTACTTC
TRBV2	TRBJ1-2	once	-	CAGERDGANYGYTF	TGTGCCGGAGAACGGGACGGCGCTAACTATGGCTACACCTTC
TRBV7-9	TRBJ2-1	-	-	CASSYSRNEQFF	TGTGCCAGCAGCTACTCAAGGAATGAGCAGTTCTTC
TRBV19	TRBJ2-3	-	TRBD2	CASTESLAGSTDTQYF	TGTGCCAGTACTGAATCCCTAGCGGGAAGCACAGATACGCAGTATTTT
TRBV2	TRBJ1-2	-	-	CASSAGALSYTF	TGTGCCAGCAGTGCAGGAGCCTTGAGCTACACCTTC
TRBV5-4	TRBJ2-2	-	-	CASSLVGTGELFF	TGTGCCAGCAGCTTGGTGGGCACCGGGGAGCTGTTTTTT
TRBV27	TRBJ2-3	once	TRBD1	CASSPRQGIFGTDTQYF	TGTGCCAGCAGTCCCAGACAGGGCATATTCGGCACAGATACGCAGTATTTT
TRBV27	TRBJ2-1	-	-	CASRAGTTYNEQFF	TGTGCCAGCCGAGCCGGGACCACATACAATGAGCAGTTCTTC
TRBV19	TRBJ1-5	-	-	CASLNGGDQPQHF	TGTGCCAGCTTAAACGGCGGGGATCAGCCCCAGCATTTT
TRBV7-9	TRBJ2-1	-	-	CASSSLGGWDEQFF	TGTGCCAGCAGCTCTCTAGGGGGGTGGGATGAGCAGTTCTTC
TRBV14	TRBJ2-7	-	-	CASSWRDHSYEQYF	TGTGCCAGCAGCTGGCGGGATCACTCCTACGAGCAGTACTTC
TRBV14	TRBJ1-4	-	-	CASSQDLGATNEKLFF	TGTGCCAGCAGCCAAGATTTGGGGGCAACTAATGAAAAACTGTTTTTT
TRBV5-5	TRBJ2-7	-	-	CASSLGTLEQYF	TGTGCCAGCAGCTTAGGCACCCTGGAGCAGTACTTC
TRBV7-3	TRBJ1-1	-	-	CASSPGLGLNTEAFF	TGTGCCAGCAGCCCCGGTCTGGGGTTGAACACTGAAGCTTTCTTT
TRBV9	TRBJ2-1	once	TRBD2	CASSLGLAGARGNEQFF	TGTGCCAGCAGCTTGGGACTAGCGGGGGCCAGGGGGAATGAGCAGTTCTTC
TRBV30	TRBJ2-1	-	-	CAWSAGDNEQFF	TGTGCCTGGAGTGCCGGTGATAATGAGCAGTTCTTC
TRBV19	TRBJ2-1	-	TRBD1	CASTRDSSSYNEQFF	TGTGCCAGTACTAGGGACAGCTCCTCCTACAATGAGCAGTTCTTC
TRBV19	TRBJ2-1	once	-	CASSLLALANEQFF	TGTGCCAGTAGCCTTCTAGCGTTGGCTAATGAGCAGTTCTTC
TRBV18	TRBJ1-1	-	TRBD1	CASSPTGGLNTEAFF	TGTGCCAGCTCACCGACAGGGGGCCTGAACACTGAAGCTTTCTTT
TRBV18	TRBJ2-7	-	TRBD1	CASSRAGGSSYEQYF	TGTGCCAGCTCACGTGCAGGGGGCAGTTCCTACGAGCAGTACTTC
TRBV11-2	TRBJ2-6	-	-	CASSFKVPGANVLTF	TGTGCCAGCAGCTTCAAAGTCCCTGGGGCCAACGTCCTGACTTTC
TRBV13	TRBJ2-7	-	-	CASSLGPLPSYEQYF	TGTGCCAGCAGCTTAGGTCCGCTCCCCTCCTACGAGCAGTACTTC
TRBV4-3	TRBJ2-1	-	-	CASSQTGLLNEQFF	TGCGCCAGCAGCCAAACGGGTTTGCTGAATGAGCAGTTCTTC
TRBV9	TRBJ2-7	-	-	CASSPIDGLYEQYF	TGTGCCAGCAGCCCGATTGACGGGCTCTACGAGCAGTACTTC
TRBV7-3	TRBJ2-2	-	-	CASSSRDTGELFF	TGTGCCAGCAGCTCCAGGGACACCGGGGAGCTGTTTTTT
TRBV11-1	TRBJ2-2	-	-	CASSASLTGELFF	TGTGCCAGCAGCGCTTCTCTCACCGGGGAGCTGTTTTTT
TRBV9	TRBJ2-3	few	-	CASSVVSGSDTQYF	TGTGCCAGCAGCGTAGTTTCAGGCTCAGATACGCAGTATTTT
TRBV9	TRBJ2-3	-	-	CASSVEVSPSTDTQYF	TGTGCCAGCAGCGTAGAAGTTAGCCCTAGCACAGATACGCAGTATTTT
TRBV2	TRBJ2-5	-	TRBD1	CASSGQGKETQYF	TGTGCCAGCAGTGGACAGGGCAAAGAGACCCAGTACTTC
TRBV15	TRBJ2-7	once	TRBD2	CATSRESLAGGTYEQYF	TGTGCCACCAGCAGGGAAAGCCTAGCGGGAGGCACCTACGAGCAGTACTTC
TRBV5-4	TRBJ2-7	-	TRBD1	CASSLGQGFSYEQYF	TGTGCCAGCAGCCTGGGACAGGGGTTTTCCTACGAGCAGTACTTC
TRBV14	TRBJ1-3	once	-	CASSQGRESGNTIYF	TGTGCCAGCAGCCAAGGGAGGGAATCTGGAAACACCATATATTTT
TRBV29-1	TRBJ2-3	-	-	CSVVVTVADTQYF	TGCAGCGTTGTTGTGACAGTAGCGGATACGCAGTATTTT